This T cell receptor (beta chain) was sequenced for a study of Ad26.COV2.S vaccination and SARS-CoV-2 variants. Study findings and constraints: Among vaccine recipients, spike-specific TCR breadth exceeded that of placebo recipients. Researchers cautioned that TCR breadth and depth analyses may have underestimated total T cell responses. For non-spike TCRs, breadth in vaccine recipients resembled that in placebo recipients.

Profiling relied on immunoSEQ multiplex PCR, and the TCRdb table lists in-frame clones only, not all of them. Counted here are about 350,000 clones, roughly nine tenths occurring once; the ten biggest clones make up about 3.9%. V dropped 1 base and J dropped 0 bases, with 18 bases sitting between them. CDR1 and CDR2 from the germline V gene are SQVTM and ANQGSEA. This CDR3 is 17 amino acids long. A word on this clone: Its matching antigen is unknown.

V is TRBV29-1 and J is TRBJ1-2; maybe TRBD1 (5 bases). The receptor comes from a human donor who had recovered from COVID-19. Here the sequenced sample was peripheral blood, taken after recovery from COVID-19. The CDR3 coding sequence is TGCAGCGTTGAAGCTGAAGGGGAATGGGCCTCTAACTATGGCTACACCTTC. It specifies CSVEAEGEWASNYGYTF.